The TCR beta chain described here comes from a study of tumor and adjacent non-tumor tissue in lung cancer. Study summary: Each sample yielded some 4 million productive TCRbeta reads on average.

The template was RNA from unsorted bulk tissue. This CDR3 is 16 amino acids long. The ends lost 10 bases at V and 4 bases at J; junction bases unmatched: 16. CDR1 MNHEY and CDR2 SVGAGI come from the germline V gene. Three rounds of nested PCR, following a modified ARM-PCR protocol, produced the TCRbeta library. TCRdb passed the multiplex PCR reads through MiXCR, listing each CDR3 protein once. This sample has roughly 75,000 distinct CDR3 sequences; under 80% occur once, and the top ten carry about an eighth. General observations from the study: Tumor tissue had significantly higher TCR diversity than normal lung.

In the case of this clonotype: What it recognizes is unknown.

The source is a woman between 50 and 59 years old with non-small cell lung cancer. The chain uses TRBV6-5 and TRBJ2-7; 10 bases map to TRBD2. Sequenced input: lung tumor tissue. This CDR3 is CAKSSWTSGRLYEQYF. The CDR3 DNA follows: TGTGCCAAGAGTTCCTGGACTAGCGGAAGATTATACGAGCAGTACTTC.